This is a list of T cell receptor beta chains from one sample in a study of CD8+CD57+ T cells in acquired aplastic anemia. TCRdb redid the calling of the reads with MiXCR, one entry per CDR3 protein. The sample shows approximately 300,000 distinct CDR3 sequences, 50% to 65% of them seen only once. The sequenced material came from sorted CD4+, CD8+, or CD8+CD57+ T cells (not recorded which) from PBMCs. The receptors come from a human donor with aplastic anemia. CDR3s include the opening cysteine and the closing phenylalanine or tryptophan. The order of the fields is J gene, D gene, V gene, clone size, CDR3 DNA, CDR3 protein. A D gene is named only where the DNA matches it firmly. Expanded clones are given a class, and other clones once, few, many or no size at all.

j_call: TRBJ1-5
d_call: -
v_call: TRBV5-6
clone_size: -
cdr3_nt: TGTGCCAGCAGCTTGGTGGGAGCTAGCAATCAGCCCCAGCATTTT
cdr3_aa: CASSLVGASNQPQHF

j_call: TRBJ2-1
d_call: -
v_call: TRBV7-9
clone_size: -
cdr3_nt: TGTGCCAGCAGCCCTCCTCGGAGGGTCATCAACAATGAGCAGTTCTTC
cdr3_aa: CASSPPRRVINNEQFF

j_call: TRBJ1-2
d_call: TRBD1
v_call: TRBV29-1
clone_size: -
cdr3_nt: TGCAGCGTTGAGGGTGCAGGGACAGGGGCAGACTATGGCTACACCTTC
cdr3_aa: CSVEGAGTGADYGYTF

j_call: TRBJ1-1
d_call: -
v_call: TRBV5-1
clone_size: many
cdr3_nt: TGCGCCAGCAGCATCATACAACGGGGAAACACTGAAGCTTTCTTT
cdr3_aa: CASSIIQRGNTEAFF

j_call: TRBJ2-1
d_call: TRBD1
v_call: TRBV5-1
clone_size: many
cdr3_nt: TGCGCCAGCAGCCTAACCGGGACAGGGGTCTACAATGAGCAGTTCTTC
cdr3_aa: CASSLTGTGVYNEQFF

j_call: TRBJ2-7
d_call: TRBD2
v_call: TRBV12-3/TRBV12-4
clone_size: -
cdr3_nt: TGTGCCAGCAGCCCCGCGGGGGGTCCCCTGGAGCAGTACTTC
cdr3_aa: CASSPAGGPLEQYF

j_call: TRBJ2-1
d_call: TRBD2
v_call: TRBV6-5
clone_size: many
cdr3_nt: TGTGCCAGCAGCCCCGGACTAGCGGGAGCCGATGAGCAGTTCTTC
cdr3_aa: CASSPGLAGADEQFF

j_call: TRBJ2-1
d_call: TRBD1
v_call: TRBV6-6
clone_size: many
cdr3_nt: TGTGCCAGCAGTCTAGACAGGGGTAGTGAGCAGTTCTTC
cdr3_aa: CASSLDRGSEQFF

j_call: TRBJ2-6
d_call: -
v_call: TRBV24-1
clone_size: -
cdr3_nt: TGTGCCACCAGTGATCGTGGGGCCAACGTCCTGACTTTC
cdr3_aa: CATSDRGANVLTF

j_call: TRBJ2-7
d_call: TRBD1
v_call: TRBV2
clone_size: -
cdr3_nt: TGTGCCAGCAGTGAAGCGCGAACAGGGGTATACGAGCAGTACTTC
cdr3_aa: CASSEARTGVYEQYF

j_call: TRBJ1-1
d_call: -
v_call: TRBV5-4
clone_size: -
cdr3_nt: TGTGCCAGCAGCTTGAGGGGAGGAGGAGCTGAAGCTTTCTTT
cdr3_aa: CASSLRGGGAEAFF

j_call: TRBJ2-1
d_call: -
v_call: TRBV7-9
clone_size: -
cdr3_nt: TGTGCCAGCAGCCCGCGAAGCTCCTACAATGAGCAGTTCTTC
cdr3_aa: CASSPRSSYNEQFF

j_call: TRBJ1-2
d_call: -
v_call: TRBV19
clone_size: -
cdr3_nt: TGTGCTACAGGGCCCCCTAACTATGGCTACACCTTC
cdr3_aa: CATGPPNYGYTF

j_call: TRBJ2-7
d_call: -
v_call: TRBV5-8
clone_size: many
cdr3_nt: TGTGCCAGCAGCTTGTGGCAGGGATCTGACGAGCAGTACTTC
cdr3_aa: CASSLWQGSDEQYF